A selection of T cell receptor beta chains follows, all from one sample in a study of T cell responses to AZD1222 COVID-19 vaccine. The repertoire was sequenced with immunoSEQ multiplex PCR; TCRdb's copy has only in-frame clones and lacks some. The sample holds roughly 93,000 clones, approximately 90% seen once. The sequencing here drew on peripheral blood, taken on day 0 of AZD1222 vaccination. These receptors came from an adult in good health. Each CDR3 is given with its conserved first and last residue. D genes are given only for firm matches. Size values are once, few and many counts, or a class for expanded clones, and some rows have none.

abundance	v_gene	len	d_gene	j_gene	CDR3nt	CDR3aa
once	TRBV12-3/TRBV12-4	12	NA	TRBJ1-1	TGTGCCAGCAGTTTAGGATGGACTGAAGCTTTCTTT	CASSLGWTEAFF
NA	TRBV3-1/TRBV3-2	14	NA	TRBJ1-3	TGTGCCAGCAGCCAAGAGTTGGAGGCCGACACCATATATTTT	CASSQELEADTIYF
NA	TRBV9	13	NA	TRBJ2-1	TGTGCCAGCAGCGTGAGGGGGGTCGATGAGCAGTTCTTC	CASSVRGVDEQFF
once	TRBV19	15	NA	TRBJ1-1	TGTGCCAGTATGTGGAAGGGACACCCAAACACTGAAGCTTTCTTT	CASMWKGHPNTEAFF
NA	TRBV3-1/TRBV3-2	12	TRBD1	TRBJ1-2	TGTGCCAGCAGCGACAGGGGAAAGGGCTACACCTTC	CASSDRGKGYTF
NA	TRBV12-3/TRBV12-4	12	NA	TRBJ2-7	TGTGCCAGCAGTCCCAACCCTTTGGAGCAGTACTTC	CASSPNPLEQYF
NA	TRBV7-9	18	NA	TRBJ2-1	TGTGCCAGCAGCTTAGCGGTCGCGTGGGCCCTTCACTACAATGAGCAGTTCTTC	CASSLAVAWALHYNEQFF
NA	TRBV6-5	15	NA	TRBJ2-6	TGTGCCAGCAGTTACAGTGGCTCTGGGGCCAACGTCCTGACTTTC	CASSYSGSGANVLTF
NA	TRBV5-1	13	NA	TRBJ1-1	TGCGCCAGCAGCTTACAGGGTTTGACTGAAGCTTTCTTT	CASSLQGLTEAFF
NA	TRBV30	12	NA	TRBJ2-3	TGTGCCTGGAGTGCCTCCACAGATACGCAGTATTTT	CAWSASTDTQYF
NA	TRBV30	16	NA	TRBJ1-5	TGTGCCTGGAGTCCATATGGCAGGGGAGGCAATCAGCCCCAGCATTTT	CAWSPYGRGGNQPQHF
once	TRBV5-5	13	NA	TRBJ2-7	TGTGCCAGCAGTTCCGACATCTCCTACGAGCAGTACTTC	CASSSDISYEQYF
NA	TRBV9	13	NA	TRBJ1-1	TGTGCCAGCAGCGTAATGGGGGCAGAAGAAGCTTTCTTT	CASSVMGAEEAFF
NA	TRBV27	13	TRBD2	TRBJ2-7	TGTGCCAGCAAACCAGGGACTAGCGGGGTCTTAAACTTC	CASKPGTSGVLNF
NA	TRBV19	20	TRBD2	TRBJ2-2	TGTGCCAGTAGTATAGGGTTCGGACTAGCGGGGGGGCTGAGCACCGGGGAGCTGTTTTTT	CASSIGFGLAGGLSTGELFF
NA	TRBV3-1/TRBV3-2	16	NA	TRBJ1-1	TGTGCCAGCAGCCGATTAGAGGACAGTGGGGTCACTGAAGCTTTCTTT	CASSRLEDSGVTEAFF
NA	TRBV6-5	13	NA	TRBJ1-5	TGTGCCACCTCACGGGGTGGAGGTCAGCCCCAGCATTTT	CATSRGGGQPQHF
NA	TRBV10-1	16	NA	TRBJ2-7	TGCGCCAGCAGTGGGTCGAGGACATCGGCAACTAACGAGCAGTACTTC	CASSGSRTSATNEQYF
NA	TRBV14	14	NA	TRBJ1-5	TGTGCCAGCAGCCCTGGAGGGGATAATCAGCCCCAGCATTTT	CASSPGGDNQPQHF
NA	TRBV28	12	NA	TRBJ1-4	TGTGCCAGCAGCCCACAGGGAGAAAAACTGTTTTTT	CASSPQGEKLFF
once	TRBV5-1	15	NA	TRBJ1-1	TGCGCCAGCAGCTTGGTGGGGGAGTTTGGCACTGAAGCTTTCTTT	CASSLVGEFGTEAFF
NA	TRBV19	14	TRBD1	TRBJ1-4	TGTGCCAGTAGTGCGGACAGGCGGCACGAAAAACTGTTTTTT	CASSADRRHEKLFF
NA	TRBV4-3	15	TRBD2	TRBJ2-7	TGCGCCAGCAGCCAAGATGGCGGGAGTACCTACGAGCAGTACTTC	CASSQDGGSTYEQYF
NA	TRBV14	13	NA	TRBJ1-2	TGTGCCAGCAGCCAAGGACAGAGCTATGGCTACACCTTC	CASSQGQSYGYTF
NA	TRBV2	12	NA	TRBJ2-7	TGTGCCAGCCGGCAGGAAGCCTACGAGCAGTACTTC	CASRQEAYEQYF
NA	TRBV30	14	NA	TRBJ1-2	TGTGCCTGGGAAGCTTGGGCGGACGAGTATGGCTACACCTTC	CAWEAWADEYGYTF
NA	TRBV5-6	15	TRBD2	TRBJ2-1	TGTGCCAGCAGCTTGGTCGGGGGGGCGATTAATGAGCAGTTCTTC	CASSLVGGAINEQFF
NA	TRBV20-1	11	NA	TRBJ1-1	TGCAGTCCTCAAAGGGGGAGTGAAGCTTTCTTT	CSPQRGSEAFF
NA	TRBV27	14	NA	TRBJ1-4	TGTGCCAGCACCCTCCGAATGGGGGGCGTAAAACTGTTTTTT	CASTLRMGGVKLFF
NA	TRBV19	15	TRBD2	TRBJ2-5	TGTGCCAGTAGTATTTCGCGGGGGATAGAGGAGACCCAGTACTTC	CASSISRGIEETQYF
once	TRBV7-6	15	TRBD1	TRBJ1-4	TGTGCCAGCAGCTTAGCCCCCCAGGGGGGCGAAAAACTGTTTTTT	CASSLAPQGGEKLFF
NA	TRBV7-2	12	NA	TRBJ1-2	TGTGCCAGCAAGGGAGGCCGGGGTGGCTACACCTTC	CASKGGRGGYTF
NA	TRBV4-1	16	TRBD2	TRBJ2-3	TGCGCCAGCAGCCAAGGGCTAGCGGGGGGAGGAGATACGCAGTATTTT	CASSQGLAGGGDTQYF
NA	TRBV5-1	15	TRBD2	TRBJ2-7	TGCGCCAGCAGCCCTGGACGACTAGCGGGGGTGGTGCAGTACTTC	CASSPGRLAGVVQYF
once	TRBV5-6	15	TRBD2	TRBJ2-1	TGTGCCAGCAGCTTGGTAGCGGGGGGGTCGCATGAGCAGTTCTTC	CASSLVAGGSHEQFF
NA	TRBV28	14	TRBD1	TRBJ2-7	TGTGCCAGCTTCGGGACAGGGGGCGCCCCCCTCCAGTACTTC	CASFGTGGAPLQYF
NA	TRBV5-8	13	NA	TRBJ2-3	TGTGCCAGCAGCTCGATCCTCACAGATACGCAGTATTTT	CASSSILTDTQYF
NA	TRBV7-2	14	NA	TRBJ1-6	TGTGCCAGCAGCTTGAGGGGACTTAATTCACCCCTCCACTTT	CASSLRGLNSPLHF
NA	TRBV19	15	NA	TRBJ1-2	TGTGCCAGTAGTATATGGGGCAGGGCGGACTATGGCTACACCTTC	CASSIWGRADYGYTF
few	TRBV7-2	14	NA	TRBJ1-6	TGTGCCAGCAGCTTGGGGGTTCCCAATTCACCCCTCCACTTT	CASSLGVPNSPLHF
NA	TRBV5-1	13	NA	TRBJ2-3	TGCGCCAGCAGCTTCACAAATCCAGATACGCAGTATTTT	CASSFTNPDTQYF
NA	TRBV12-3/TRBV12-4	13	NA	TRBJ1-1	TGTGCCAGCAGAATCCTAGGGGGCACTGAAGCTTTCTTT	CASRILGGTEAFF
NA	TRBV7-2	16	NA	TRBJ1-5	TGTGCCAGCAGCTTATCGGGGGGAGGGGGCAATCAGCCCCAGCATTTT	CASSLSGGGGNQPQHF
NA	TRBV30	14	NA	TRBJ1-2	TGTGCCTGGAGTGTATACGGACGTAACTATGGCTACACCTTC	CAWSVYGRNYGYTF
NA	TRBV28	14	TRBD2	TRBJ2-7	TGTGCCAGCAGTTTCGGGACTAGCGGCTACGAGCAGTACTTC	CASSFGTSGYEQYF
NA	TRBV7-3	13	NA	TRBJ1-1	TGTGCCAGCAGCTTTGCTGGGTCTGCGCAAGCTTTCTTT	CASSFAGSAQAFF
NA	TRBV6-2/TRBV6-3	15	NA	TRBJ2-3	TGTGCCAGCAGCAAGGAACTAGTCAAAGTTGATACGCAGTATTTT	CASSKELVKVDTQYF
NA	TRBV6-5	13	NA	TRBJ1-2	TGTGCCAGCAGTCCCCGAGCTAACTATGGCTACACCTTC	CASSPRANYGYTF
NA	TRBV19	13	NA	TRBJ1-5	TGTGCCAGTAGTATCAGGGGAACTCAGCCCCAGCATTTT	CASSIRGTQPQHF
NA	TRBV12-3/TRBV12-4	12	TRBD1	TRBJ1-2	TGTGCCAGCAGTTACGGACAGGATGGCTACACCTTC	CASSYGQDGYTF
NA	TRBV24-1	13	NA	TRBJ1-4	TGTGCCACCAGTGATTTGCAAGCAGAAAAACTGTTTTTT	CATSDLQAEKLFF
once	TRBV4-3	16	NA	TRBJ1-2	TGCGCCAGCAGCCAAGGAGCCCCGGCGGTTAACTATGGCTACACCTTC	CASSQGAPAVNYGYTF
NA	TRBV29-1	12	TRBD1	TRBJ2-5	TGCAGCGTTGAAGGACAGGGGGGGACCCAGTACTTC	CSVEGQGGTQYF
NA	TRBV5-1	15	NA	TRBJ1-1	TGCGCCAGCAGCTTCGCACAGGGACAGAACACTGAAGCTTTCTTT	CASSFAQGQNTEAFF
NA	TRBV6-5	13	NA	TRBJ1-2	TGTGCCAGCAGGGCGGCAGGTCTCTATGGCTACACCTTC	CASRAAGLYGYTF
once	TRBV5-5	14	NA	TRBJ1-2	TGTGCCAGCAGCTCTTGGTCGGGGAACGGCGGCTACACCTTC	CASSSWSGNGGYTF
once	TRBV5-6	14	NA	TRBJ1-6	TGTGCCAGTTTCATAAGCTCCTATAATTCACCCCTCCACTTT	CASFISSYNSPLHF
NA	TRBV3-1/TRBV3-2	12	NA	TRBJ2-2	TGTGCCAGCAGCTCGGGGACCGGGGAGCTGTTTTTT	CASSSGTGELFF
NA	TRBV7-2	15	TRBD1	TRBJ1-2	TGTGCCAGCAGCTCCCCTCCGGGACAGGGAAAGGGCTACACCTTC	CASSSPPGQGKGYTF